This T cell receptor (beta chain) stems from a study of cytomegalovirus exposure and HLA in healthy donors. Study conclusions and caveats: Because they were indistinguishable, some V segments, including TRBV6-2 and TRBV6-3, were excluded.

This clone appeared a single time. Its antigen remains unidentified. CDR1 and CDR2 (germline): MNHEY, SVGAGI. CDR3 length: 16 amino acids. V shed 3 bases and J 4 bases; nucleotides not matched to a gene: 11. PCR employed 60 Vbeta and 13 Jbeta primers. TCRdb's copy holds only in-frame clones and misses some; the assay was immunoSEQ multiplex PCR. Here the sample spans 100,000 to 150,000 clones, around 82% being singletons. The receptor was derived from a middle-aged woman in good health and CMV-seropositive. The material sequenced was PBMCs. This chain connects TRBV6-5 to TRBJ1-1; 7 bases agree with TRBD1. CDR3 loop: CASSYRSRDRGTEAFF. The CDR3 DNA reads as TGTGCCAGCAGTTATAGGTCCCGGGACAGAGGCACTGAAGCTTTCTTT.